The 13 T cell receptor beta chains reported below all come from one sample, sequenced in a study of CD8 T cells in ankylosing spondylitis. Study-level results: There was a TCR beta motif, made of roughly eight highly homologous variants, that appeared characteristic of ankylosing spondylitis blood.

These receptors' targets are unknown. TCRdb passed the 5' RACE reads through MiXCR, listing each CDR3 protein once. The sample contains more than 500,000 distinct CDR3 sequences, roughly 5.2% of which appear only once. Sequencing was carried out using blood, either unsorted or a sorted T cell fraction (not recorded which). The receptors stem from a male donor with ankylosing spondylitis.

This clonotype was detected once. V and J are TRBV2 and TRBJ2-7, with TRBD2 matching 12 bases. CDR3 length: 16 amino acids. From germline, CDR1 is SNHLY and CDR2 FYNNEI. Trimming took 6 bases from V and 6 from J; bases not matched to a gene: 12. CDR3 coding DNA: TGTGCCAGCAGCCGAGCCCGACTAGCGGGGGAATGCGAGCAGTACTTC. Translated, it gives CASSRARLAGECEQYF.

The sample holds many counts of this clonotype. The rearrangement joins TRBV29-1 to TRBJ2-1; weak D call: TRBD2 (5 bases). Trimming removed 1 base from V and 8 bases from J, with 9 bases in between. The CDR3 contains 12 residues. Germline-derived CDR1 and CDR2 are SQVTM and ANQGSEA. DNA of the CDR3: TGCAGCGTTGAAGTTGTCGGGGATGAGCAGTTCTTC. It encodes CSVEVVGDEQFF.

This clonotype was counted ten times or more. V and J are TRBV18 and TRBJ1-3; D perhaps matches TRBD1 (6 bases). Trimming removed 6 bases from V and 1 base from J, with 19 bases in between. Looked up from germline, CDR1 is KGHSH and CDR2 is LQKENI. The CDR3 runs to 17 residues. The CDR3 sequence: CASSITSVQGSGNTIYF. CDR3 in DNA: TGTGCCAGCTCCATCACGTCCGTACAGGGATCTGGAAACACCATATATTTT. Full variable domain (remainder filled in from reference TRBV18 and TRBJ1-3): NAGVMQNPRHLVRRRGQEARLRCSPMKGHSHVYWYRQLPEEGLKFMVYLQKENIIDESGMPKERFSAEFPKEGPSILRIQQVVRGDSAAYFCASSITSVQGSGNTIYFGEGSWLTVV.

The V and J genes are TRBV10-3 and TRBJ2-7; D could derive from TRBD1 or TRBD2 (5 bases each). With 6 bases removed from V and 3 bases from J, the gap between germline ends came to 9 bases. Germline V gene lookup returns CDR1 ENHRY and CDR2 SYGVKD. The CDR3 length is 12 residues. The CDR3 reads CAIRRDRYEQYF. Written as DNA, the CDR3 is TGTGCCATCAGACGGGACCGCTACGAGCAGTACTTC.

At least ten counts were recorded for this clonotype. V usage is TRBV6-5 and J usage is TRBJ2-5, with D possibly matching TRBD1 (5 bases). CDR1 and CDR2 (germline): MNHEY, SVGAGI. Trimming pared 0 bases from V and 7 bases from J, leaving 15 bases between. CDR3 length: 15 amino acids. CDR3 in DNA: TGTGCCAGCAGTTACTCTCCCCAGGGCGTGATGACCCAGTACTTC. Its translation is CASSYSPQGVMTQYF.

This clonotype was seen repeatedly, ten times or more. The chain links TRBV5-6 to TRBJ2-2; maybe TRBD1 (5 bases). V was pared by 2 bases and J by 3 bases, with 11 bases between. Looked up from germline, CDR1 is SGHDT and CDR2 is YYEEEE. The CDR3 is 15 amino acids. The CDR3 loop is CASSFVRDYTGELFF. In DNA form, the CDR3 reads TGTGCCAGCAGCTTCGTCAGGGATTACACCGGGGAGCTGTTTTTT.

This clonotype has at least ten counts. This chain's CDR3 is CASSSWATDTQYF. The CDR3 bases are TGTGCCAGCAGCTCCTGGGCCACAGATACGCAGTATTTT. The chain recombines TRBV7-2 with TRBJ2-3, with unresolved D. The V gene's germline CDR1 is SGHTA and CDR2 FQGNSA. V lost 4 bases and J lost 2, with 7 bases in between. CDR3 size: 13 residues.

This clonotype turned up a few times. The rearrangement joins TRBV12-3 or TRBV12-4 to TRBJ1-1; D ambiguous. V shed 6 bases and J shed 3 bases, with 14 bases lying between them. CDR3 size: 14 residues. The CDR3 region has the DNA TGTGCCAGCAGACCCCAAGCGGGATACACTGAAGCTTTCTTT. It translates to CASRPQAGYTEAFF.

At least ten counts were recorded for this clonotype. J is TRBJ2-1 and V is TRBV28; possible D gene TRBD2, 5 bases. The CDR3 loop spans 14 amino acids. V lost 6 bases and J lost 4, with 13 bases in between. Germline CDR1 MDHEN, CDR2 SYDVKM. The CDR3 here is CASSLRGYYNEQFF. For the CDR3, the DNA is TGTGCCAGCAGCTTGCGCGGGTATTACAATGAGCAGTTCTTC.

The gene calls are TRBV4-2 and TRBJ2-7; D is ambiguous. Germline V gene lookup returns CDR1 LGHNA and CDR2 YNFKEQ. The germline V and J ends were trimmed by 0 bases and 2 bases, with 11 bases remaining between them. This CDR3 comprises 15 residues. The CDR3 loop reads CASSQEWLEPYEQYF. The DNA for the CDR3 is TGTGCCAGCAGCCAAGAATGGCTGGAACCCTACGAGCAGTACTTC.

This clonotype was recorded many times. The chain joins TRBV5-1 to TRBJ2-3; no clear D. The CDR3 totals 15 residues. V was cut by 2 bases and J by 2 bases, with 12 bases left in between. CDR1 SGHRS and CDR2 YFSETQ come from the germline V gene. CDR3 residues: CASSLQGLSTDTQYF. CDR3 DNA: TGCGCCAGCAGCTTACAAGGGCTTTCCACAGATACGCAGTATTTT.

This clonotype was picked up many times. The V and J genes are TRBV6-2 or TRBV6-3 and TRBJ1-2, with D possibly matching TRBD1 (5 bases). This CDR3 comprises 13 residues. The V end lost 2 bases, the J end lost 4 bases, and 8 bases lay between the germline ends. The germline CDR1 and CDR2 sequences are MNHEY and SVGEGT. The CDR3 sequence is CASSYGGSYGYTF. CDR3 DNA sequence: TGTGCCAGCAGTTACGGGGGATCCTATGGCTACACCTTC.

This clonotype was seen ten or more times. The rearrangement links TRBV5-1 to TRBJ1-4, with D maybe TRBD1 (6 bases). The ends were cut back, 3 bases at V and 10 bases at J, with 19 bases in the middle. The CDR3 loop spans 15 amino acids. Germline lookup yields CDR1 SGHRS and CDR2 YFSETQ. CDR3 amino acids: CASSSGQLNSLKLFF. CDR3 nucleotides: TGCGCCAGCAGCTCCGGACAGCTAAATTCCCTAAAACTGTTTTTT.